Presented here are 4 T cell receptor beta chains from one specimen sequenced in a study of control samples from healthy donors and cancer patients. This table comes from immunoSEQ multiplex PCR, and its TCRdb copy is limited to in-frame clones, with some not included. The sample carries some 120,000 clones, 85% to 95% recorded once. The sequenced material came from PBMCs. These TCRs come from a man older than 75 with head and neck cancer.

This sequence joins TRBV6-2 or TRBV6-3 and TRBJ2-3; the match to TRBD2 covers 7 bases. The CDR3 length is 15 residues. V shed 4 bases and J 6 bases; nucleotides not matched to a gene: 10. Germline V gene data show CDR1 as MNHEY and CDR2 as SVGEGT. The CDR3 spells CASSLAGVMLDTQYF. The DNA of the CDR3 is TGTGCCAGCAGTTTGGCGGGAGTAATGTTGGATACGCAGTATTTT.

CDR3 DNA sequence: TGTGCCTACCTCGCGGGGAGCTCCTACAATGAGCAGTTCTTC. It yields the protein CAYLAGSSYNEQFF. The rearrangement links TRBV30 to TRBJ2-1; D perhaps matches TRBD2 (6 bases). Germline V CDR1 and CDR2: GTSNPN, SVGIG (reference sequence). The V gene lost 7 bases and the J gene lost 0 bases, with 13 bases spanning the gap. There are 14 residues in the CDR3.

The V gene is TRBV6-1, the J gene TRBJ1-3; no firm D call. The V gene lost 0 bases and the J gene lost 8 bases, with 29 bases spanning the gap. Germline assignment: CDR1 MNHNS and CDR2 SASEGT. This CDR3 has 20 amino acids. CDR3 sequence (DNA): TGTGCCAGCAGTGAAGCGGTCCACTCTGCCGGGAGGGCCCGCCGGGACACCATATATTTT. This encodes CASSEAVHSAGRARRDTIYF.

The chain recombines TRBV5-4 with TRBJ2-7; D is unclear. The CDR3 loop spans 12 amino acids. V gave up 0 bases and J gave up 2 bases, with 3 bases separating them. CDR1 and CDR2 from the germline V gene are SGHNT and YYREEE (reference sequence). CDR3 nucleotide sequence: TGTGCCAGCAGCTTGGACGCCTACGAGCAGTACTTC. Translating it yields CASSLDAYEQYF.